Presented here are 24 T cell receptor beta chains from one specimen sequenced in a study of T cell responses to AZD1222 COVID-19 vaccine. Sequenced by immunoSEQ multiplex PCR; TCRdb stores in-frame clones only, minus some. The sample consists of under 150,000 clones, approximately 91% of them appearing once. The input for sequencing was peripheral blood, taken 28 days after the second AZD1222 dose. The receptor set was obtained from an adult who received the AZD1222 COVID-19 vaccine.

CDR3 sequence reads: CASSAGGGNTEAFF. The CDR3 DNA is TGTGCCAGCAGCGCGGGCGGGGGGAACACTGAAGCTTTCTTT. This chain connects TRBV7-6 to TRBJ1-1, with D perhaps matching TRBD1 (5 bases). Germline CDR1 is SGHVS and CDR2 is FNYEAQ. CDR3 length: 14 amino acids. The V end lost 5 bases, the J end lost 1 base, and 11 bases lay between the germline ends.

V and J are TRBV6-5 and TRBJ1-2; TRBD1 matches at 7 bases. Unmatched junction bases numbered 5, after V lost 10 bases and J lost 6 bases. Germline values: CDR1 MNHEY, CDR2 SVGAGI. The CDR3 is 11 residues long. The CDR3 DNA is TGTGCCAATTACAGGGGACATGGCTACACCTTC. Translated, it gives CANYRGHGYTF.

The genes are TRBV27 and TRBJ2-1, with 7 bases fitting TRBD2. V was clipped by 3 bases and J by 0 bases; unmatched bases: 2. CDR3 length equals 15 residues. The germline V gene has CDR1 MNHEY and CDR2 SMNVEV (reference sequence). The CDR3 sequence: CASSFGGSSYNEQFF. The DNA of the CDR3 is TGTGCCAGCAGTTTCGGCGGGAGCTCCTACAATGAGCAGTTCTTC.

The chain uses TRBV15 and TRBJ1-1; tentative D call: TRBD1 (5 bases). This CDR3 region has 13 residues. V was trimmed by 0 bases and J by 7 bases, leaving 9 bases between them. Per germline, CDR1 LNHNV and CDR2 YYDKDF (reference sequence). CDR3 coding DNA: TGTGCCACCAGCAGAGATCGGGGCAGTGAAGCTTTCTTT. Translation: CATSRDRGSEAFF.

The V gene is TRBV9, the J gene TRBJ2-2; unclear D gene. CDR3 length equals 12 residues. The V gene lost 1 base and the J gene lost 5 bases, with 3 bases spanning the gap. CDR1 is SGDLS and CDR2 is YYNGEE in the germline V gene. The CDR3 region is CASSVLTGELFF. The CDR3, as DNA: TGTGCCAGCAGCGTACTGACCGGGGAGCTGTTTTTT.

The chain joins TRBV19 to TRBJ1-1; weak D call: TRBD1 (5 bases). With 6 bases removed from V and 5 bases from J, the gap between germline ends came to 19 bases. CDR1 and CDR2 (germline): LNHDA, SQIVND (reference sequence). This CDR3 has 15 amino acids. The DNA of the CDR3 is TGTGCCAGTAGAAGGACCGTGGGGCGTCATACTGAAGCTTTCTTT. It encodes CASRRTVGRHTEAFF.

This clone has just one count. The genes are TRBV20-1 and TRBJ1-2; D not resolved. V dropped 3 bases and J dropped 0 bases, with 17 bases sitting between them. The CDR3 runs 16 residues. Germline CDR1 is DFQATT and CDR2 is SNEGSKA (reference sequence). CDR3 sequence (DNA): TGCAGTGCTAGTATTTCCCAGGTGATTCCTAACTATGGCTACACCTTC. This translates into CSASISQVIPNYGYTF.

This chain uses TRBV10-3 with TRBJ1-1; D call uncertain. The V gene lost 3 bases and the J gene lost 6 bases, with 14 bases spanning the gap. CDR1 and CDR2 (germline): ENHRY, SYGVKD. The CDR3 spans 14 residues. CDR3 sequence (DNA): TGTGCCATCAGTGATTTCAGCGGAACGCCTGAAGCTTTCTTT. Protein sequence: CAISDFSGTPEAFF.

The V gene is TRBV6-6, the J gene TRBJ1-3; D unresolved. The CDR3 loop spans 15 amino acids. Germline CDR1 and CDR2: MNHNY and SVGAGI (reference sequence). Between the trimmed V and J ends, which lost 3 bases and 0 bases, there was a span of 9 bases. In DNA, the CDR3 is TGTGCCAGCAGTTATGGAGAGGGCTCTGGAAACACCATATATTTT. This codes for CASSYGEGSGNTIYF.

The chain employs TRBV6-2 or TRBV6-3 and TRBJ1-1; D is unresolved. CDR1 and CDR2 from the germline V gene are MNHEY and SVGEGT. The CDR3 loop spans 12 amino acids. The V end was cut by 4 bases, the J end by 4 bases, with 7 bases between. CDR3 in DNA: TGTGCCAGCAGTTGGGCGGGCACTGAAGCTTTCTTT. It translates to CASSWAGTEAFF.

This chain uses TRBV5-1 with TRBJ1-1; D call uncertain. The CDR3 has 14 amino acids. The germline V and J ends were trimmed by 1 base and 2 bases, with 9 bases remaining between them. Germline V lookup: CDR1 SGHRS, CDR2 YFSETQ. The CDR3 bases are TGCGCCAGCAGCTTGATGTCCAGAAACACTGAAGCTTTCTTT. This translates into CASSLMSRNTEAFF.

This rearrangement joins TRBV9 to TRBJ1-5; TRBD1 might be the D (6 bases). The CDR3 covers 14 residues. In germline, CDR1 is SGDLS, CDR2 YYNGEE. V lost 0 bases to trimming and J lost 2 bases, with 6 bases between them. In nucleotides, the CDR3 is TGTGCCAGCAGCGTAGCAGGGGGCAATCAGCCCCAGCATTTT. Translating it yields CASSVAGGNQPQHF. Using reference TRBV9 and TRBJ1-5 for the parts outside the CDR3, the full variable domain is DSGVTQTPKHLITATGQRVTLRCSPRSGDLSVYWYQQSLDQGLQFLIQYYNGEERAKGNILERFSAQQFPDLHSELNLSSLELGDSALYFCASSVAGGNQPQHFGDGTRLSIL.

The V and J genes are TRBV13 and TRBJ2-7; TRBD2 matches at 16 bases. This CDR3 contains 18 residues. The germline V gene encodes CDR1 PRHDT and CDR2 FYEKMQ (reference sequence). V lost 5 bases, J lost 0 bases, and 7 bases stayed unmatched. This CDR3 is CASSDPGTSGGDSYEQYF. CDR3 nucleotides: TGTGCCAGCAGCGACCCCGGGACTAGCGGGGGGGACTCCTACGAGCAGTACTTC.

In this sample, this clone turned up a few times. The chain uses TRBV7-3 and TRBJ1-2; D gene ambiguous. The length of the CDR3 is 13 residues. V lost 5 bases to trimming and J lost 4 bases, with 11 bases between them. Germline V CDR1 and CDR2: SGHTA, FQGTGA. CDR3 nucleotides: TGTGCCAGCAGCACCCACAGCGGCTATGGCTACACCTTC. It encodes CASSTHSGYGYTF.

The V call is TRBV7-3, the J call TRBJ2-5; D is possibly TRBD2 (6 bases). The CDR3 length is 17 residues. Trimming stripped 5 bases from V and 7 bases from J, with 26 bases between. Germline V lookup: CDR1 SGHTA, CDR2 FQGTGA. The CDR3 reads CASSRGFGGPGIGTQYF. CDR3 in DNA: TGTGCCAGCAGCCGAGGTTTCGGAGGGCCCGGGATAGGGACCCAGTACTTC. Filled out from reference TRBV7-3 and TRBJ2-5, the complete variable domain reads GAGVSQTPSNKVTEKGKYVELRCDPISGHTALYWYRQSLGQGPEFLIYFQGTGAADDSGLPNDRFFAVRPEGSVSTLKIQRTERGDSAVYLCASSRGFGGPGIGTQYFGPGTRLLVL.

This chain connects TRBV2 to TRBJ1-2; TRBD1 agrees at 9 bases. Germline V gene data show CDR1 as SNHLY and CDR2 as FYNNEI. The CDR3 is 13 residues long. V shed 8 bases, J shed 10 bases, and the junction held 11 bases outside the gene matches. In DNA form, the CDR3 reads TGTGCCAGCGGGGACAGGGAGTTCCCTATCTACACCTTC. It specifies CASGDREFPIYTF.

The chain uses TRBV15 and TRBJ2-3; D is ambiguous. Germline V gene lookup returns CDR1 LNHNV and CDR2 YYDKDF (reference sequence). The CDR3 sequence is 13 residues long. V lost 1 base to trimming and J lost 6 bases, with 8 bases between them. The CDR3 sequence is CATSRVLPDTQYF. The CDR3, as DNA: TGTGCCACCAGCAGAGTTTTACCGGATACGCAGTATTTT. The full variable domain, completed using reference TRBV15 and TRBJ2-3, is DAMVIQNPRYQVTQFGKPVTLSCSQTLNHNVMYWYQQKSSQAPKLLFHYYDKDFNNEADTPDNFQSRRPNTSFCFLDIRSPGLGDTAMYLCATSRVLPDTQYFGPGTRLTVL.

The chain couples TRBV10-3 to TRBJ2-1, with 8 bases identical to TRBD1. V shed 6 bases, J shed 0 bases, and the junction held 1 base outside the gene matches. CDR3 length: 14 amino acids. CDR1 ENHRY and CDR2 SYGVKD come from the germline V gene. The CDR3 here is CAIRTGDSYNEQFF. The CDR3, as DNA: TGTGCCATCAGGACAGGGGACTCCTACAATGAGCAGTTCTTC.

This chain connects TRBV6-5 to TRBJ1-2, with D perhaps TRBD1 (5 bases). The CDR3 consists of 14 residues. Trimming removed 6 bases from V and 4 bases from J, with 15 bases in between. Per germline, CDR1 MNHEY and CDR2 SVGAGI. The CDR3 loop is CASRMDNWSYGYTF. For the CDR3, the DNA is TGTGCCAGCAGGATGGACAATTGGAGCTATGGCTACACCTTC.

The rearrangement links TRBV27 to TRBJ1-5, with TRBD1 matching 7 bases. V shed 4 bases and J 3 bases; nucleotides not matched to a gene: 6. Germline V gene lookup returns CDR1 MNHEY and CDR2 SMNVEV (reference sequence). CDR3 length equals 15 residues. CDR3 residues: CASSSEGATNQPQHF. The CDR3 DNA reads TGTGCCAGCAGTTCGGAGGGGGCCACCAATCAGCCCCAGCATTTT.

The chain joins TRBV15 to TRBJ1-3; D remains unclear. This CDR3 has 16 residues. Germline CDR1 reads LNHNV; CDR2 reads YYDKDF (reference sequence). Trimming cost V 3 bases and J 0 bases, with 12 bases left between them. The chain's CDR3 is CATSRGPVTSGNTIYF. The CDR3 DNA reads TGTGCCACCAGCAGGGGCCCAGTAACCTCTGGAAACACCATATATTTT. Full variable domain (outside the CDR3, taken from reference TRBV15 and TRBJ1-3): DAMVIQNPRYQVTQFGKPVTLSCSQTLNHNVMYWYQQKSSQAPKLLFHYYDKDFNNEADTPDNFQSRRPNTSFCFLDIRSPGLGDTAMYLCATSRGPVTSGNTIYFGEGSWLTVV.

V usage is TRBV7-9 and J usage is TRBJ1-2; D remains unclear. This CDR3 comprises 12 residues. The V gene lost 3 bases and the J gene lost 2 bases, with 4 bases spanning the gap. Germline-derived CDR1 and CDR2 are SEHNR and FQNEAQ (reference sequence). CDR3 DNA: TGTGCCAGCAGCTTTGAAAACTATGGCTACACCTTC. The encoded protein is CASSFENYGYTF.

This sequence joins TRBV7-8 and TRBJ1-4; D remains unclear. Germline lookup yields CDR1 SGHVS and CDR2 FQNEAQ. V lost 1 base and J 0 bases, leaving 15 bases between the germline ends. The CDR3 has 18 amino acids. For the CDR3, the DNA is TGTGCCAGCAGCTTAGATGAATGGGGAGATTCAACTAATGAAAAACTGTTTTTT. It yields the protein CASSLDEWGDSTNEKLFF.

J is TRBJ1-6 and V is TRBV7-2; 7 nucleotides align to TRBD1. The CDR3 consists of 15 residues. The V and J ends lost 5 bases and 5 bases, in that order; junction bases with no gene match: 6. Germline V gene data show CDR1 as SGHTA and CDR2 as FQGNSA. CDR3 coding DNA: TGTGCCAGCAGCGCCCAACAGGGGAATAATTCACCCCTCCACTTT. It specifies CASSAQQGNNSPLHF.